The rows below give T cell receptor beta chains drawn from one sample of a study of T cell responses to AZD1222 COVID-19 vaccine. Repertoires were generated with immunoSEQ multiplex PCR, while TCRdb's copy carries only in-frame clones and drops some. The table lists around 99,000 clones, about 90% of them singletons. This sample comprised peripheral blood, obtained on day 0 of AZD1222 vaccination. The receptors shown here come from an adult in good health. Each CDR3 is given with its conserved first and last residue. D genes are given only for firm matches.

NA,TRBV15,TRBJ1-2,TGTGCCACCAGCAGAGAGGGGGGTGGTGGCGGCTACACCTTC,CATSREGGGGGYTF
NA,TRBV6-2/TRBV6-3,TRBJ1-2,TGTGCCAGCAGTTACTCGAACAGGCACTATGGCTACACCTTC,CASSYSNRHYGYTF
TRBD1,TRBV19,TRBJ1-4,TGTGCCAGTAGTTTCGGACAGGCTGGGGCTAATGAAAAACTGTTTTTT,CASSFGQAGANEKLFF
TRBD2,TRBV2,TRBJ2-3,TGTGCCAGCAGTGAAACCCTAGCGGCTAGCACAGATACGCAGTATTTT,CASSETLAASTDTQYF
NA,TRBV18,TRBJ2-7,TGTGCCAGCTCACCCAGACAGAATTCAAGCTCCTACGAGCAGTACTTC,CASSPRQNSSSYEQYF
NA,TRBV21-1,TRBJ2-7,TGTGCCAGCAGCAAAGAGAGGGGGTCAGGTAGGCTGTACGAGCAGTACTTC,CASSKERGSGRLYEQYF
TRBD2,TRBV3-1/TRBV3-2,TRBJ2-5,TGTGCCAGCAGCCAAGATCGGGGGGGGGAGACCCAGTACTTC,CASSQDRGGETQYF
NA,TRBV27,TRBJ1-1,TGTGCCAGCAGTTTAGAGGGGACGGTCGACACTGAAGCTTTCTTT,CASSLEGTVDTEAFF
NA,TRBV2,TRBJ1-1,TGTGCCACCGAGCGTCGGGAGGACACTGAAGCTTTCTTT,CATERREDTEAFF
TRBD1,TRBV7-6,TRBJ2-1,TGTGCCAGCAGCTTAATGGGCTCAGGGGGCCGACATGAGCAGTTCTTC,CASSLMGSGGRHEQFF
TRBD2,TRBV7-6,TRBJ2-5,TGTGCCAGCAGCGCCACGCGGGGGGCTGAAGAGACCCAGTACTTC,CASSATRGAEETQYF
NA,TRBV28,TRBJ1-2,TGTGCCAGCAGTTTAATGGGTGGCTACACCTTC,CASSLMGGYTF